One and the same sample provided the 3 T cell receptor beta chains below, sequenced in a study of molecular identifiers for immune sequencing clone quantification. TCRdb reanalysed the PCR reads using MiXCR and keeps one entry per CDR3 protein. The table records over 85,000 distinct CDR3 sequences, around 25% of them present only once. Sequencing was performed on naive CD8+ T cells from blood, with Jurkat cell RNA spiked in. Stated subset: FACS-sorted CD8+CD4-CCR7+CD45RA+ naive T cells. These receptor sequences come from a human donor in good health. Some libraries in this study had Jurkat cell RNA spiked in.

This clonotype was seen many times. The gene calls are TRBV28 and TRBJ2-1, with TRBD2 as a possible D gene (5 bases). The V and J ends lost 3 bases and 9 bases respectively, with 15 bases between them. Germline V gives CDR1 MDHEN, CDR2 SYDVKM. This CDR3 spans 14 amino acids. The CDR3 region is CASSFIGSGSEQFF. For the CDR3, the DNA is TGTGCCAGCAGTTTCATAGGGTCGGGAAGTGAGCAGTTCTTC.

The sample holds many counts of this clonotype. CDR3: CSGIQGEGYNEQFF. CDR3 DNA sequence: TGCAGCGGGATACAGGGGGAGGGGTACAATGAGCAGTTCTTC. This chain uses TRBV29-1 with TRBJ2-1; possibly TRBD1 for D (8 bases). This CDR3 comprises 14 residues. Germline lookup yields CDR1 SQVTM and CDR2 ANQGSEA. V was cut by 7 bases and J by 4 bases, with 17 bases left in between.

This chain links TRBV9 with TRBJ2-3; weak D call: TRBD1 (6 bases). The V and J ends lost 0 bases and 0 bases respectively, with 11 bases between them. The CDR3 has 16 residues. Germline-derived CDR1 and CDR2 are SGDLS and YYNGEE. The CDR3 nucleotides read TGTGCCAGCAGCGTAGTGGGGACACCCAGCACAGATACGCAGTATTTT. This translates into CASSVVGTPSTDTQYF.